This entry lists 5 T cell receptor beta chains sequenced from one sample in a study of CD8+CD57+ T cells in acquired aplastic anemia. It was genomic DNA that served as the template for profiling TCR beta VDJ and CDR3. TCRdb analysed the reads with MiXCR anew, one entry per CDR3 protein. The table includes approximately 45,000 distinct CDR3 sequences, about 78% detected once. Sample: sorted CD4+, CD8+, or CD8+CD57+ T cells (not recorded which) from PBMCs. Receptors were obtained from a human donor in good health, serving as a control.

This chain uses TRBV7-8 with TRBJ2-5; TRBD1 matches at 12 bases. Germline loops: CDR1 SGHVS, CDR2 FQNEAQ. CDR3 size: 16 residues. V shed 5 bases, J shed 5 bases, and the junction held 9 bases outside the gene matches. Written as DNA, the CDR3 is TGTGCCAGCAGCATCATTCCCGGGACAGGGGGCGAGACCCAGTACTTC. Translating gives CASSIIPGTGGETQYF. The full variable domain, in which reference TRBV7-8 and TRBJ2-5 provide the parts outside the CDR3, is GAGVSQSPRYKVAKRGQDVALRCDPISGHVSLFWYQQALGQGPEFLTYFQNEAQLDKSGLPSDRFFAERPEGSVSTLKIQRTQQEDSAVYLCASSIIPGTGGETQYFGPGTRLLVL.

Comment on this clonotype: The germline gene is not matched at one end of the junction; a read error may be the cause. CDR3 DNA: TGCAGCGCTGGACTAAACCAAGCGACCCAGTACTTC. Protein sequence: CSAGLNQATQYF. The rearrangement joins TRBV29-1 to TRBJ2-5; a weak D match, TRBD2 (6 bases). CDR1 is SQVTM, CDR2 ANQGSEA, per germline. The CDR3 is 12 amino acids.

V gene TRBV15 combines with J gene TRBJ1-5, with D possibly being TRBD1 (6 bases). The CDR3 is made up of 15 amino acids. The germline gives CDR1 LNHNV, CDR2 YYDKDF (reference sequence). The germline V and J ends were trimmed by 1 base and 1 base, with 8 bases remaining between them. DNA of the CDR3: TGTGCCACCAGCAGAGTTGACAGGAGCAATCAGCCCCAGCATTTT. It codes for CATSRVDRSNQPQHF.

J is TRBJ2-7 and V is TRBV4-1; D not certain. Trimming left V 1 base short and J 5 bases short, with 15 bases between. Looked up from germline, CDR1 is MGHRA and CDR2 is YSYEKL. The CDR3 spans 15 residues. DNA for the CDR3: TGCGCCAGCAGCCAAGCCGTAGGTACCGGCCACGAGCAGTACTTC. Translation: CASSQAVGTGHEQYF.

The V gene is TRBV20-1, the J gene TRBJ2-5, with D uncertain. Germline V lookup: CDR1 DFQATT, CDR2 SNEGSKA (reference sequence). Trimming stripped 5 bases from V and 2 bases from J, with 9 bases between. The CDR3 is 12 amino acids. The CDR3 nucleotides read TGCAGTGCTGACACGACTCAAGAGACCCAGTACTTC. Translated: CSADTTQETQYF.